The 21 T cell receptor beta chains reported below all come from one sample, sequenced in a study of cytomegalovirus exposure and HLA in healthy donors. Clones were read by immunoSEQ multiplex PCR, and TCRdb kept only the in-frame ones, dropping some. The sample lists some 250,000 clones, around 87% occurring once. Sequencing was carried out using PBMCs. The receptors stem from a woman aged 18-35 years in good health and CMV-seronegative.

V gene TRBV5-1 combines with J gene TRBJ2-7; a possible D gene is TRBD2 (6 bases). V was clipped by 4 bases and J by 4 bases, with 9 bases between them. The CDR3 covers 12 residues. Germline loops: CDR1 SGHRS, CDR2 YFSETQ. The CDR3 loop reads CASSAGGYEQYF. The DNA of the CDR3 is TGCGCCAGCAGCGCTGGGGGGTACGAGCAGTACTTC. Complete variable domain (other parts from reference TRBV5-1 and TRBJ2-7): KAGVTQTPRYLIKTRGQQVTLSCSPISGHRSVSWYQQTPGQGLQFLFEYFSETQRNKGNFPGRFSGRQFSNSRSEMNVSTLELGDSALYLCASSAGGYEQYFGPGTRLTVT.

This chain connects TRBV20-1 to TRBJ2-1; D is ambiguous. Germline V gene lookup returns CDR1 DFQATT and CDR2 SNEGSKA (reference sequence). The CDR3 runs 11 residues. V lost 1 base and J lost 8, with 6 bases in between. CDR3 residues: CSARAVDEQFF. Here the CDR3 DNA reads TGCAGTGCTAGAGCGGTCGATGAGCAGTTCTTC.

About this clone: This same CDR3 is encoded by further DNA sequences in the sample. The chain carries TRBV6-5 and TRBJ2-2, with unresolved D. Germline CDR1 is MNHEY and CDR2 is SVGAGI. The length of the CDR3 is 15 residues. Trimming pared 0 bases from V and 5 bases from J, leaving 10 bases between. Written as DNA, the CDR3 is TGTGCCAGCAGTTACTCGAGCAGGTGGACCGGGGAGCTGTTTTTT. Translation gives CASSYSSRWTGELFF.

The chain couples TRBV10-2 to TRBJ2-2, with 7 bases that match TRBD2. CDR1 and CDR2 (germline): WSHSY, SAAADI. CDR3 length: 15 residues. V dropped 4 bases and J dropped 7; count of bases not matched to a gene: 9. The DNA for the CDR3 is TGCGCCAGCAGTGCGTGGGCGGGGAGGGTCGGGGAGCTGTTTTTT. Translated: CASSAWAGRVGELFF.

CDR3 in amino acids: CSVSRDYSNYEQYF. CDR3 nucleotides: TGCAGCGTATCCAGGGATTACTCCAACTACGAGCAGTACTTC. The chain is built from TRBV29-1 and TRBJ2-7; TRBD1 is a possible D gene (5 bases). Germline lookup yields CDR1 SQVTM and CDR2 ANQGSEA. This CDR3 has 14 amino acids. Trimming took off 6 bases at V and 3 bases at J, with 18 bases between the two ends.

V is TRBV4-3 and J is TRBJ1-2; 7 nucleotides align to TRBD1. Germline CDR1 LGHNA, CDR2 YSLEER. This CDR3 contains 16 residues. Unmatched junction bases numbered 11, after V lost 1 base and J lost 6 bases. CDR3 region: CASSQVPQTGTHGYTF. DNA for the CDR3: TGCGCCAGCAGCCAAGTCCCCCAGACAGGGACGCATGGCTACACCTTC.

The chain combines TRBV6-5 with TRBJ2-2; 7 bases match TRBD1. The J segment lost 7 bases and the V segment lost 4 bases, leaving 6 bases of the junction unmatched. The CDR3 covers 14 residues. Per the germline V gene, CDR1 is MNHEY and CDR2 is SVGAGI. CDR3 nucleotides: TGTGCCAGCAGTTTCGGACAGGCGGTCGGGGAGCTGTTTTTT. Translated, it gives CASSFGQAVGELFF.

J is TRBJ1-1 and V is TRBV6-1; TRBD1 matches 10 bases. Germline V gene data show CDR1 as MNHNS and CDR2 as SASEGT. This CDR3 has 15 residues. Trimming took 3 bases from V and 3 from J; bases not matched to a gene: 4. CDR3 DNA: TGTGCCAGCAGTGATGACAGGGGGCTTTACACTGAAGCTTTCTTT. Encoded protein: CASSDDRGLYTEAFF.

The chain combines TRBV4-3 with TRBJ1-1; perhaps TRBD1 as D (6 bases). CDR1 is LGHNA, CDR2 YSLEER, per germline. V was cut by 3 bases and J by 4 bases, with 21 bases left in between. This CDR3 contains 17 residues. The CDR3 region is CASSQEPSGTLSTEAFF. The CDR3 bases are TGCGCCAGCAGCCAGGAACCGTCCGGGACACTCTCCACTGAAGCTTTCTTT.

This clone has a single count. This sequence joins TRBV29-1 and TRBJ2-3; 9 positions match TRBD2. With V trimmed by 6 bases and J by 4 bases, 8 bases remained unmatched. CDR3 size: 14 residues. Germline V gives CDR1 SQVTM, CDR2 ANQGSEA. The CDR3 here is CSVVPGLAPDTQYF. In DNA, the CDR3 is TGCAGCGTCGTCCCGGGACTAGCTCCAGATACGCAGTATTTT.

CDR3 in amino acids: CASSQEGTGGAGDIQYF. CDR3 DNA: TGTGCCAGCAGCCAAGAGGGGACAGGGGGCGCGGGAGACATTCAGTACTTC. This sequence joins TRBV4-2 and TRBJ2-4; 12 bases align to TRBD1. J was trimmed by 8 bases and V by 0 bases; bases with no gene match: 8. CDR1 and CDR2 from the germline V gene are LGHNA and YNFKEQ. There are 17 residues in the CDR3.

The V gene is TRBV6-4, the J gene TRBJ2-3, with D possibly being TRBD1 (6 bases). This CDR3 is built from 15 residues. Trimming took off 4 bases at V and 0 bases at J, with 11 bases between the two ends. CDR1 and CDR2 from the germline V gene are MRHNA and SNTAGT. CDR3 in DNA: TGTGCCAGCAGTGCGACAGGATCCAGCACAGATACGCAGTATTTT. As protein: CASSATGSSTDTQYF.

The V call is TRBV7-2, the J call TRBJ2-2, with a tentative D call TRBD2 (5 bases). Trimming removed 2 bases from V and 6 bases from J, with 16 bases in between. The CDR3 spans 16 residues. Germline V gene data show CDR1 as SGHTA and CDR2 as FQGNSA. Here the CDR3 DNA reads TGTGCCAGCAGCTTAAGGCGTCCTGAGGGTTCCGGGGAGCTGTTTTTT. Amino acids: CASSLRRPEGSGELFF. The full variable domain, in which reference TRBV7-2 and TRBJ2-2 provide the parts outside the CDR3, is GAGVSQSPSNKVTEKGKDVELRCDPISGHTALYWYRQSLGQGLEFLIYFQGNSAPDKSGLPSDRFSAERTGGSVSTLTIQRTQQEDSAVYLCASSLRRPEGSGELFFGEGSRLTVL.

V and J are TRBV4-1 and TRBJ2-2; maybe TRBD2 (5 bases). Trimming stripped 5 bases from V and 2 bases from J, with 15 bases between. This CDR3 is 16 amino acids long. Germline V gives CDR1 MGHRA, CDR2 YSYEKL. For the CDR3, the DNA is TGCGCCAGCAGCGGCAGAGCGGACCGCAACACCGGGGAGCTGTTTTTT. Its protein is CASSGRADRNTGELFF.

This clone was seen a single time. This chain links TRBV19 with TRBJ2-5, with D possibly matching TRBD1 (6 bases). Trimming removed 4 bases from V and 5 bases from J, with 17 bases in between. CDR1 and CDR2 from the germline V gene are LNHDA and SQIVND (reference sequence). CDR3 length: 15 amino acids. As DNA, the CDR3 is TGTGCCAGTAGTACACAGGGAGCGCATTGGGAGACCCAGTACTTC. It is translated as CASSTQGAHWETQYF.

V is TRBV19 and J is TRBJ1-3; D ambiguous. This CDR3 is built from 13 residues. Trimming took 7 bases from V and 0 from J, leaving 7 bases between them. In germline, CDR1 is LNHDA, CDR2 SQIVND (reference sequence). The CDR3 coding sequence is TGTGCCAGTACTCAGTACTCTGGAAACACCATATATTTT. Translating it yields CASTQYSGNTIYF.

The V and J genes are TRBV6-5 and TRBJ1-2, with TRBD1 matching over 9 bases. Germline trimming cut 2 bases from V and 5 bases from J; bases unmatched to any gene: 9. Germline V gene data show CDR1 as MNHEY and CDR2 as SVGAGI. The CDR3 is 16 residues long. CDR3 in DNA: TGTGCCAGCAGTTACCAAGACGGACAGGGGAGGTATGGCTACACCTTC. This translates into CASSYQDGQGRYGYTF.

CDR3: CAISESRLTGELFF. The DNA of the CDR3 is TGTGCCATCAGTGAGTCGAGACTCACCGGGGAGCTGTTTTTT. The chain combines TRBV10-3 with TRBJ2-2; D unclear. Germline V CDR1 and CDR2: ENHRY, SYGVKD. Deletions cut 0 bases from V and 4 bases from J, with 6 bases between. The CDR3 consists of 14 residues.

This chain connects TRBV28 to TRBJ1-4, with 9 bases fitting TRBD1. CDR3 size: 17 residues. From germline, CDR1 is MDHEN and CDR2 SYDVKM. V was pared by 6 bases and J by 0 bases, with 8 bases of the junction left unmatched. The chain's CDR3 is CASSPTTGGSTNEKLFF. For the CDR3, the DNA is TGTGCCAGCAGCCCGACGACAGGGGGGTCAACTAATGAAAAACTGTTTTTT. Full variable domain (remainder filled in from reference TRBV28 and TRBJ1-4): DVKVTQSSRYLVKRTGEKVFLECVQDMDHENMFWYRQDPGLGLRLIYFSYDVKMKEKGDIPEGYSVSREKKERFSLILESASTNQTSMYLCASSPTTGGSTNEKLFFGSGTQLSVL.

The chain uses TRBV4-3 and TRBJ1-5; 7 nucleotides align to TRBD1. The CDR3 runs 17 residues. V shed 0 bases and J 7 bases; nucleotides not matched to a gene: 12. Per the germline V gene, CDR1 is LGHNA and CDR2 is YSLEER. Here the CDR3 reads CASSQDFWGAGGQPQHF. DNA for the CDR3: TGCGCCAGCAGCCAAGATTTTTGGGGGGCAGGGGGGCAGCCCCAGCATTTT.

V usage is TRBV28 and J usage is TRBJ1-1, with D possibly matching TRBD1 (5 bases). CDR1 and CDR2 from the germline V gene are MDHEN and SYDVKM. The CDR3 loop spans 14 amino acids. V lost 5 bases and J lost 5, with 15 bases in between. The CDR3 bases are TGTGCCAGCAGTATACAGGTCGTAGGAACTGAAGCTTTCTTT. As protein: CASSIQVVGTEAFF.